This T cell receptor (beta chain) derives from a study of CD8+ T cells in alopecia areata. The treatment here: oral pan-JAK inhibitor, 5-10 mg twice daily. CDR1 SNHLY and CDR2 FYNNEI come from the germline V gene. The V end lost 2 bases, the J end lost 6 bases, and 13 bases lay between the germline ends. This CDR3 comprises 14 residues. The sequencing template was cDNA reverse transcribed from extracted RNA. Generated by immunoSEQ multiplex PCR, the TCRdb table keeps only in-frame clones and is missing some. The top ten clones hold 0.65% to 0.7% of a sample with about 190,000 clones, 60% of them seen once.

The chain is built from TRBV2 and TRBJ1-2; no reliable D call. Sequencing was performed on CD4+ T cells sorted from blood, taken at week 4, from a patient treated with tofacitinib. This receptor was taken from a human donor with alopecia areata. The DNA for the CDR3 is TGTGCCAGCAGTGAACCGAGGAGCGAAAATGGCTACACCTTC. It codes for CASSEPRSENGYTF.